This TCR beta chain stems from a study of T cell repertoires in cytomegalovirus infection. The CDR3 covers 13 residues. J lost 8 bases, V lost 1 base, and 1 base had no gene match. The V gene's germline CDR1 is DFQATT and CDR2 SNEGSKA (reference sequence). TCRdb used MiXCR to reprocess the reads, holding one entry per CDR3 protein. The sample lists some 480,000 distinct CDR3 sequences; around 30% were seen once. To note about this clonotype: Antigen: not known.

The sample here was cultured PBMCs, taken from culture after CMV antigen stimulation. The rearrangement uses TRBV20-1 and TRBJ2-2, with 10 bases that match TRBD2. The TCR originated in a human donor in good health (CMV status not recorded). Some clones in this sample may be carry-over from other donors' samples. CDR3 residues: CSARVLAGGELFF. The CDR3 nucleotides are TGCAGTGCTAGAGTACTAGCGGGAGGGGAGCTGTTTTTT.